The 10 T cell receptor beta chains in this list originate from one sample, sequenced in a study of T cell changes during pregnancy in multiple sclerosis. The method was immunoSEQ multiplex PCR; TCRdb's version includes in-frame clones alone and lacks a portion of them. The sample consists of around 100,000 clones, roughly 90% of them appearing once. Sequenced here: peripheral blood, sampled in the third trimester of pregnancy. Source of these receptors: a female donor with multiple sclerosis, enrolled in a pregnancy study.

The rearrangement uses TRBV5-1 and TRBJ2-5, with 7 bases aligning to TRBD2. V shed 0 bases, J shed 1 base, and the junction held 3 bases outside the gene matches. The CDR3 totals 15 residues. CDR1 is SGHRS, CDR2 YFSETQ, per germline. The CDR3 here is CASSLEGRVQETQYF. CDR3 DNA: TGCGCCAGCAGCTTGGAGGGGAGGGTCCAAGAGACCCAGTACTTC.

This sequence joins TRBV27 and TRBJ1-1, with TRBD1 matching over 7 bases. CDR1 is MNHEY, CDR2 SMNVEV, per germline (reference sequence). This CDR3 comprises 14 residues. Trimming at V came to 7 bases and at J to 3 bases, leaving 8 bases not matched to a gene. CDR3 DNA sequence: TGTGCCAGCACCCTCAACAGGGGCGACACTGAAGCTTTCTTT. It translates to CASTLNRGDTEAFF.

This clone was counted a single time. The V gene is TRBV9, the J gene TRBJ1-5, with 7 bases that match TRBD1. V lost 0 bases and J lost 0; bases outside the gene matches: 3. The CDR3 is 16 residues long. The germline gives CDR1 SGDLS, CDR2 YYNGEE. The CDR3 DNA follows: TGTGCCAGCAGCGTAGACGGACAGGATAGCAATCAGCCCCAGCATTTT. Protein: CASSVDGQDSNQPQHF.

The chain is built from TRBV5-4 and TRBJ2-7; 11 nucleotides align to TRBD2. V trimming: 7 bases; J trimming: 2 bases; junction bases outside the gene matches: 11. The CDR3 is 16 amino acids. CDR1 is SGHNT and CDR2 is YYREEE in the germline V gene (reference sequence). The CDR3 sequence is CASPGTSGLDPYEQYF. CDR3 DNA: TGTGCCAGCCCCGGGACTAGCGGACTCGACCCCTACGAGCAGTACTTC.

This chain connects TRBV7-3 to TRBJ2-3; 10 bases are shared with TRBD2. Trimming removed 5 bases from V and 0 bases from J; junction bases left unmatched: 14. The CDR3 length is 19 residues. The germline CDR1 and CDR2 sequences are SGHTA and FQGTGA. The CDR3 coding sequence is TGTGCCAGCAGCAGAACCCCCCCCACTAGCGGGGTAAGCACAGATACGCAGTATTTT. As protein: CASSRTPPTSGVSTDTQYF.

The chain recombines TRBV5-1 with TRBJ1-4; TRBD1 is a possible D gene (5 bases). The germline CDR1 and CDR2 sequences are SGHRS and YFSETQ. Trimming pared 0 bases from V and 1 base from J, leaving 7 bases between. This CDR3 is 15 amino acids long. The CDR3 DNA reads as TGCGCCAGCAGCTTGGTTCAGGGAACTAATGAAAAACTGTTTTTT. It encodes CASSLVQGTNEKLFF.

The chain couples TRBV6-1 to TRBJ1-5, with D uncertain. Germline-derived CDR1 and CDR2 are MNHNS and SASEGT. V was trimmed by 1 base and J by 2 bases, leaving 9 bases between them. This CDR3 contains 15 residues. CDR3 nucleotides: TGTGCCAGCAGTGAAGGAAACAGCCGCAATCAGCCCCAGCATTTT. Amino acid sequence: CASSEGNSRNQPQHF.

The rearrangement joins TRBV28 to TRBJ1-5; D might be TRBD1 (6 bases). Trimming pared 3 bases from V and 0 bases from J, leaving 12 bases between. Germline V CDR1 and CDR2: MDHEN, SYDVKM. The CDR3 runs to 16 residues. In DNA, the CDR3 is TGTGCCAGCAGTTTTTCACCGGGACATAGCAATCAGCCCCAGCATTTT. Its translation is CASSFSPGHSNQPQHF.

The V call is TRBV7-2, the J call TRBJ2-7; a weak D match, TRBD2 (5 bases). In germline, CDR1 is SGHTA, CDR2 FQGNSA. There are 11 residues in the CDR3. The V gene lost 5 bases and the J gene lost 4 bases, with 6 bases spanning the gap. The CDR3 DNA reads TGTGCCAGCAGCCGGGGTTACGAGCAGTACTTC. Translating gives CASSRGYEQYF. Looking up the rest from reference TRBV7-2 and TRBJ2-7 gives the full variable domain: GAGVSQSPSNKVTEKGKDVELRCDPISGHTALYWYRQSLGQGLEFLIYFQGNSAPDKSGLPSDRFSAERTGGSVSTLTIQRTQQEDSAVYLCASSRGYEQYFGPGTRLTVT.

V usage is TRBV30 and J usage is TRBJ1-4; 7 nucleotides line up with TRBD1. CDR1 is GTSNPN and CDR2 is SVGIG in the germline V gene (reference sequence). The CDR3 consists of 12 residues. V was clipped by 3 bases and J by 8 bases; unmatched bases: 3. CDR3 coding DNA: TGTGCCTGGAGACAGGGGAAAGAAAAACTGTTTTTT. It yields the protein CAWRQGKEKLFF.